A selection of T cell receptor beta chains follows, all from one sample in a study of identical twins. A single record per CDR3 protein comes from TCRdb applying MiXCR to the 5' RACE reads. The data contain some 630,000 distinct CDR3 sequences, under 8.5% of them seen just once; the ten biggest clones take up 1.6%. The sample was also reused in another study, on yellow fever vaccine responses in identical twins.

Sequencing used PBMCs. The receptors were sampled from a woman in her late teens or twenties in good health. The CDR3 runs from the conserved cysteine through the conserved F or W. The D gene is left open where the match is weak. Size is omitted from some rows. Given values are once, few, many or a class for expanded clones.

j_gene: TRBJ2-3
d_gene: TRBD1
v_gene: TRBV5-5
abundance: -
CDR3nt: TGTGCCAGCAGCCAAGACAGGGGCGCGGTCGATACGCAGTATTTT
CDR3aa: CASSQDRGAVDTQYF

j_gene: TRBJ2-3
d_gene: TRBD1
v_gene: TRBV28
abundance: many
CDR3nt: TGTGCCAGCAGTTTCCTTCTTAGGGACAGAAGCACAGATACGCAGTATTTT
CDR3aa: CASSFLLRDRSTDTQYF

j_gene: TRBJ2-2
d_gene: -
v_gene: TRBV12-3/TRBV12-4
abundance: few
CDR3nt: TGTGCCAGCAGTATACCAGGGATGGTGAACACCGGGGAGCTGTTTTTT
CDR3aa: CASSIPGMVNTGELFF

j_gene: TRBJ2-1
d_gene: TRBD1
v_gene: TRBV20-1
abundance: -
CDR3nt: TGCAGTGCTCGACAGGGGGGGGATGAGCAGTTCTTC
CDR3aa: CSARQGGDEQFF

j_gene: TRBJ2-1
d_gene: -
v_gene: TRBV10-1
abundance: -
CDR3nt: TGCGCCAGCAGTGAGTTCCCGAGTCCCCAGGTGGGAGCCTACAATGAGCAGTTCTTC
CDR3aa: CASSEFPSPQVGAYNEQFF

j_gene: TRBJ2-2
d_gene: -
v_gene: TRBV10-3
abundance: -
CDR3nt: TGTGCCATCAGTGCGAGAGCGGAGACCGGGGAGCTGTTTTTT
CDR3aa: CAISARAETGELFF

j_gene: TRBJ2-1
d_gene: -
v_gene: TRBV5-1
abundance: many
CDR3nt: TGCGCCAGCAGCTTGGGTCCGGGGAGGTCCTACAATGAGCAGTTCTTC
CDR3aa: CASSLGPGRSYNEQFF

j_gene: TRBJ1-4
d_gene: TRBD1
v_gene: TRBV2
abundance: many
CDR3nt: TGTGCCAGCAGCTTGACAGGGACCCCTAATGAAAAACTGTTTTTT
CDR3aa: CASSLTGTPNEKLFF

j_gene: TRBJ2-3
d_gene: -
v_gene: TRBV2
abundance: many
CDR3nt: TGTGCCAGCAGTGTTCCCTCGACGCAGTATTTT
CDR3aa: CASSVPSTQYF

j_gene: TRBJ2-1
d_gene: TRBD1
v_gene: TRBV7-7
abundance: -
CDR3nt: TGTGCCAGCAGCTTGTACGACAGGGGGCGAAGCTCCTACAATGAGCAGTTCTTC
CDR3aa: CASSLYDRGRSSYNEQFF

j_gene: TRBJ2-3
d_gene: TRBD2
v_gene: TRBV9
abundance: few
CDR3nt: TGTGCCAGCAGCGTCAGCGGGGGGGCCACAGATACGCAGTATTTT
CDR3aa: CASSVSGGATDTQYF

j_gene: TRBJ2-1
d_gene: TRBD2
v_gene: TRBV24-1
abundance: many
CDR3nt: TGTGCCACCAGTGACCTAGCGGGAGGAAATGAGCAGTTCTTC
CDR3aa: CATSDLAGGNEQFF

j_gene: TRBJ2-4
d_gene: TRBD1
v_gene: TRBV29-1
abundance: many
CDR3nt: TGCAGCGTTGGCCCAGGGGGTGGCATTCAGTACTTC
CDR3aa: CSVGPGGGIQYF

j_gene: TRBJ1-2
d_gene: -
v_gene: TRBV12-3/TRBV12-4
abundance: many
CDR3nt: TGTGCCAGCAGTTCGCCGGGGCACGTCTATGGCTACACCTTC
CDR3aa: CASSSPGHVYGYTF

j_gene: TRBJ1-3
d_gene: -
v_gene: TRBV12-3/TRBV12-4
abundance: -
CDR3nt: TGTGCCAGCAGTTCCAAGAGGCCTGGAAACACCATATATTTT
CDR3aa: CASSSKRPGNTIYF

j_gene: TRBJ1-5
d_gene: TRBD1
v_gene: TRBV5-1
abundance: many
CDR3nt: TGCGCCAGCAGCTCAGACAGGGGTCCCCAGCATTTT
CDR3aa: CASSSDRGPQHF

j_gene: TRBJ2-7
d_gene: -
v_gene: TRBV3-1
abundance: many
CDR3nt: TGTGCCAGCAGCCTGGTCTCCCGAGGACTCCCAAGCTCCTACGAGCAGTACTTC
CDR3aa: CASSLVSRGLPSSYEQYF

j_gene: TRBJ1-2
d_gene: -
v_gene: TRBV7-9
abundance: few
CDR3nt: TGTGCCAGCAGCTTAGATGGTACACGGCCGGTCTATGGCTACACCTTC
CDR3aa: CASSLDGTRPVYGYTF

j_gene: TRBJ2-2
d_gene: TRBD2
v_gene: TRBV12-3/TRBV12-4
abundance: many
CDR3nt: TGTGCCAGCAGCCACAAGACTAGCGGGATGAACACCGGGGAGCTGTTTTTT
CDR3aa: CASSHKTSGMNTGELFF

j_gene: TRBJ2-1
d_gene: -
v_gene: TRBV28
abundance: -
CDR3nt: TGTGCCAGCAGTTACTATATGGCGGGACAGATCTCCTACAATGAGCAGTTCTTC
CDR3aa: CASSYYMAGQISYNEQFF

j_gene: TRBJ2-7
d_gene: -
v_gene: TRBV28
abundance: -
CDR3nt: TGTGCCGGCAGTTCTAGATACGAGCAGTACTTC
CDR3aa: CAGSSRYEQYF

j_gene: TRBJ1-2
d_gene: TRBD1
v_gene: TRBV3-1
abundance: -
CDR3nt: TGTGCCAGCAGCCAAGATGGCTTCGACAGGGTCTATGGCTACACCTTC
CDR3aa: CASSQDGFDRVYGYTF

j_gene: TRBJ1-3
d_gene: -
v_gene: TRBV10-3
abundance: many
CDR3nt: TGTGCCATCGGACAGAACGGAAACACCATATATTTT
CDR3aa: CAIGQNGNTIYF

j_gene: TRBJ1-1
d_gene: -
v_gene: TRBV6-5
abundance: -
CDR3nt: TGTGCCAGCAGTTGGGGGACTGTTGGTACTGAAGCTTTCTTT
CDR3aa: CASSWGTVGTEAFF

j_gene: TRBJ2-3
d_gene: TRBD2
v_gene: TRBV7-9
abundance: -
CDR3nt: TGTGCCAGCAAGCGGGGGGCCGCAGATACGCAGTATTTT
CDR3aa: CASKRGAADTQYF

j_gene: TRBJ2-5
d_gene: -
v_gene: TRBV28
abundance: -
CDR3nt: TGTGCCAGCAGTTTGTCCACTATTCCTGGTCCCGTTTACTTC
CDR3aa: CASSLSTIPGPVYF